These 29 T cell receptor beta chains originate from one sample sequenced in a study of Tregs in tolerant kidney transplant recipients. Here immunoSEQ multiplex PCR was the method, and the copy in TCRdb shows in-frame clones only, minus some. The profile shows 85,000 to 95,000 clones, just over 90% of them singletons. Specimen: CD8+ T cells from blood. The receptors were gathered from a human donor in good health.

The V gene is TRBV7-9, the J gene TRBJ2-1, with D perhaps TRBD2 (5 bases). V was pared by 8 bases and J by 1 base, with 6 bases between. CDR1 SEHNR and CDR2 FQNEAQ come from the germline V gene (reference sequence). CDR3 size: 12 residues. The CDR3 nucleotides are TGTGCCAGCTGGACTTCCTACAATGAGCAGTTCTTC. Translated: CASWTSYNEQFF.

The CDR3 bases are TGTGCCAGCAGTTTGACCGGGACAGGGTCGGTGGGCACTGAAGCTTTCTTT. Its translation is CASSLTGTGSVGTEAFF. V gene TRBV28 combines with J gene TRBJ1-1; 9 nucleotides align to TRBD1. With V trimmed by 3 bases and J by 4 bases, 12 bases remained unmatched. The CDR3 totals 17 residues. CDR1 is MDHEN and CDR2 is SYDVKM in the germline V gene.

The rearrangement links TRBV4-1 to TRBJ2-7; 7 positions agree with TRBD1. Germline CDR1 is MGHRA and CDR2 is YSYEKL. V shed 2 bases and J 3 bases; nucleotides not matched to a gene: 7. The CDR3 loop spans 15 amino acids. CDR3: CASSQTGTAFYEQYF. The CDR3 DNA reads TGCGCCAGCAGCCAAACCGGGACAGCGTTCTACGAGCAGTACTTC.

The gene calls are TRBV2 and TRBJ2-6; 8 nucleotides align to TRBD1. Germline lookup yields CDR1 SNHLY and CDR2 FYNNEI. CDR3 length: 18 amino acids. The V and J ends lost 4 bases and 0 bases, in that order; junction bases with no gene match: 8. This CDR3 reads CASSGLTGVNSGANVLTF. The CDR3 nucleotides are TGTGCCAGCAGTGGATTGACAGGGGTAAACTCTGGGGCCAACGTCCTGACTTTC.

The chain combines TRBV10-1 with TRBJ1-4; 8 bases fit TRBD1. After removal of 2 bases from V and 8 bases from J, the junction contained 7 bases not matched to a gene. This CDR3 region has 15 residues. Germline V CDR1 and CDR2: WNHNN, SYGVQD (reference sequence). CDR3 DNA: TGCGCCAGCAGTGAGACCCCAGGGGGCTTCGAAAAACTGTTTTTT. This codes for CASSETPGGFEKLFF.

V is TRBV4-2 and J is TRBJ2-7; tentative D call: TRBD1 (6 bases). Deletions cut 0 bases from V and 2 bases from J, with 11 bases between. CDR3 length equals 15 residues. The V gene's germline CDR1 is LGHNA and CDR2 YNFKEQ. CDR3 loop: CASSQDQGSAYEQYF. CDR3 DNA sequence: TGTGCCAGCAGCCAAGACCAGGGGTCAGCCTACGAGCAGTACTTC.

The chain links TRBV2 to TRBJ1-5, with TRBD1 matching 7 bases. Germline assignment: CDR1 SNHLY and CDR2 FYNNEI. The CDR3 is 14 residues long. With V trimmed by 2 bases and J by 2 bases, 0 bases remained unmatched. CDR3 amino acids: CASSEQGGNQPQHF. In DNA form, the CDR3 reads TGTGCCAGCAGTGAACAGGGGGGCAATCAGCCCCAGCATTTT.

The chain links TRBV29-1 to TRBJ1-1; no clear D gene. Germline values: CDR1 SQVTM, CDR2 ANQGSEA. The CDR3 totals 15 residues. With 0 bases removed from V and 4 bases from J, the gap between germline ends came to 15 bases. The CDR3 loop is CSVEDPKSWTTEAFF. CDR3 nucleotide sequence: TGCAGCGTTGAAGATCCGAAGTCGTGGACCACTGAAGCTTTCTTT.

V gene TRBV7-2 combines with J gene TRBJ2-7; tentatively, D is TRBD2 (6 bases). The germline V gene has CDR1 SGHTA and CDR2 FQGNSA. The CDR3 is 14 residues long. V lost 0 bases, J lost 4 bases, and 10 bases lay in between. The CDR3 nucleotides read TGTGCCAGCAGCTTAGCGGAGGGGTCTTACGAGCAGTACTTC. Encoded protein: CASSLAEGSYEQYF.

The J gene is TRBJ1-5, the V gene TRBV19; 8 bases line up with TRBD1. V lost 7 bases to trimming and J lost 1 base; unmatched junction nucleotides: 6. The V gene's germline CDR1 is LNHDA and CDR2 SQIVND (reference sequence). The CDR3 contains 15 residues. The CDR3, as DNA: TGTGCCAGTACCTGGACAGGGATGAGCAATCAGCCCCAGCATTTT. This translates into CASTWTGMSNQPQHF.

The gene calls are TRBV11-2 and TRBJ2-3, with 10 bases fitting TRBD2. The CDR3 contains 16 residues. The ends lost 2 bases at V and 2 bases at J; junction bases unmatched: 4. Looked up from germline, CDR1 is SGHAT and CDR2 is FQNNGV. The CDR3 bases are TGTGCCAGCAGCTTAAGACTAGCGGGTTTCACAGATACGCAGTATTTT. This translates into CASSLRLAGFTDTQYF.

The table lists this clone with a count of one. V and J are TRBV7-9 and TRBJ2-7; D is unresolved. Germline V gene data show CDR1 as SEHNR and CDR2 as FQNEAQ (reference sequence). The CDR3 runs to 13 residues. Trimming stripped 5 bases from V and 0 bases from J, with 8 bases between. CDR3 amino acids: CASSPQSSYEQYF. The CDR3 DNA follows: TGTGCCAGCAGCCCCCAAAGCTCCTACGAGCAGTACTTC.

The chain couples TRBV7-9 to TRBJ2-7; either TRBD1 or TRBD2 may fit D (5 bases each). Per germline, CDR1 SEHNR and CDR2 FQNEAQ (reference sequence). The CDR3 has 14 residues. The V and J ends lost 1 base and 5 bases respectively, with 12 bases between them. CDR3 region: CASSLGPGADEQYF. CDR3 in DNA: TGTGCCAGCAGCTTAGGGCCCGGGGCGGACGAGCAGTACTTC.

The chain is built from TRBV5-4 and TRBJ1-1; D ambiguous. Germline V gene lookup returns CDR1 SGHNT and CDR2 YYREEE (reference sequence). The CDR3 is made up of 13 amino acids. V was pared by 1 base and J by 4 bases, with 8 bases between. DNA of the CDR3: TGTGCCAGCAGCTTGAGCGGTGGCACTGAAGCTTTCTTT. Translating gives CASSLSGGTEAFF.

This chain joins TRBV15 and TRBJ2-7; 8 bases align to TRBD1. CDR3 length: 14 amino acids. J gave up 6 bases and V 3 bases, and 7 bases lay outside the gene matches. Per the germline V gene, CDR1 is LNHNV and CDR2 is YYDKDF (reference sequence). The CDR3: CATSRDREVSEQYF. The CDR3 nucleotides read TGTGCCACCAGCAGGGACAGGGAAGTCTCCGAGCAGTACTTC.

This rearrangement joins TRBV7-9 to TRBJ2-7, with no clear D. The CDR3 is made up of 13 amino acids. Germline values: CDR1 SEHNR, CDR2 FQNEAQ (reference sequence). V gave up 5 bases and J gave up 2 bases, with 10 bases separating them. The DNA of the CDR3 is TGTGCCAGCAGCCCAGGTAACCCCTACGAGCAGTACTTC. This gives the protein CASSPGNPYEQYF.

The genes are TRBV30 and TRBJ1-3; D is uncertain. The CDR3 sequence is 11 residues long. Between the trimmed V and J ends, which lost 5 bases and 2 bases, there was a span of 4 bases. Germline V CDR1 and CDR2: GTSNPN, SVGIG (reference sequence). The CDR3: CAWDAGNTIYF. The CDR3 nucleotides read TGTGCCTGGGACGCTGGAAACACCATATATTTT. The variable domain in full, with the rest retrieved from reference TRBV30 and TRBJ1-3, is SQTIHQWPATLVQPVGSPLSLECTVEGTSNPNLYWYRQAAGRGLQLLFYSVGIGQISSEVPQNLSASRPQDRQFILSSKKLLLSDSGFYLCAWDAGNTIYFGEGSWLTVV.

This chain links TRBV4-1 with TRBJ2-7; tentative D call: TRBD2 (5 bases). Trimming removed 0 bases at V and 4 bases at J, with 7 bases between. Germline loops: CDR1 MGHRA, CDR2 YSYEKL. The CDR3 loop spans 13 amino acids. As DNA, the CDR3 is TGCGCCAGCAGCCAAGATGGAGGTTACGAGCAGTACTTC. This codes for CASSQDGGYEQYF.

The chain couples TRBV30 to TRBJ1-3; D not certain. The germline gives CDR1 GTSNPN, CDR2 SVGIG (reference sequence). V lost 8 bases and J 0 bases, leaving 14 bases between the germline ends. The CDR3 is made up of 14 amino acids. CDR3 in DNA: TGTGCCGCCCGACATCCTGACTCTGGAAACACCATATATTTT. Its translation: CAARHPDSGNTIYF.

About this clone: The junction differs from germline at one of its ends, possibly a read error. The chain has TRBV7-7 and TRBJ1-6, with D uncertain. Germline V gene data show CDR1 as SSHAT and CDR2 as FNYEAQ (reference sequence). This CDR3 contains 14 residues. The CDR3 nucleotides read TGTGCTAGCAGCTTAGCCACGGAGGGTACACCCCTCCACTTT. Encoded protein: CASSLATEGTPLHF.

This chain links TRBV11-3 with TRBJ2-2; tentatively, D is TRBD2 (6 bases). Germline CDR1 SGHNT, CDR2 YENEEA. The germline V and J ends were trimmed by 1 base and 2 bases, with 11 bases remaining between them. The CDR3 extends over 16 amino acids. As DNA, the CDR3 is TGTGCCAGCAGCTTAGGGGTAGCGGCTAACACCGGGGAGCTGTTTTTT. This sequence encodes CASSLGVAANTGELFF.

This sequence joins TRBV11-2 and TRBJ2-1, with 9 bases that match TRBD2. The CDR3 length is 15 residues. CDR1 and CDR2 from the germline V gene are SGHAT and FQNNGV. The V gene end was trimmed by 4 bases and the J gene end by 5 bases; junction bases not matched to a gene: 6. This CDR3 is CASSSWTSVDNEQFF. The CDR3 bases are TGTGCCAGCAGCTCCTGGACTAGCGTGGACAATGAGCAGTTCTTC.

CDR3 loop: CASSIDEGLNTEAFF. The CDR3 DNA reads as TGTGCCAGTAGTATAGATGAGGGGTTGAACACTGAAGCTTTCTTT. The J gene is TRBJ1-1, the V gene TRBV19, with D tentatively TRBD1 (5 bases). The CDR3 contains 15 residues. Trimming stripped 0 bases from V and 0 bases from J, with 8 bases between. CDR1 is LNHDA, CDR2 SQIVND, per germline (reference sequence).

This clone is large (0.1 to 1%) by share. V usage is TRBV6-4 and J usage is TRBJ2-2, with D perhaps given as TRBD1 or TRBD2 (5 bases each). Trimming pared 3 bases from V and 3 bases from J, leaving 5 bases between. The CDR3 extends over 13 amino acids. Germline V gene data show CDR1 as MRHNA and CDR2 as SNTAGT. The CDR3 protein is CASSEGDTGELFF. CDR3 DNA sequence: TGTGCCAGCAGTGAGGGGGACACCGGGGAGCTGTTTTTT.

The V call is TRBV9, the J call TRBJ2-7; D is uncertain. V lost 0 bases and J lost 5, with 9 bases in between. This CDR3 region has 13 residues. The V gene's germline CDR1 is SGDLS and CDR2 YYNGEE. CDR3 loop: CASSVGGEDEQYF. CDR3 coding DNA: TGTGCCAGCAGCGTAGGCGGAGAGGACGAGCAGTACTTC. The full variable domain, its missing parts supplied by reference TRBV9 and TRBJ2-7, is DSGVTQTPKHLITATGQRVTLRCSPRSGDLSVYWYQQSLDQGLQFLIQYYNGEERAKGNILERFSAQQFPDLHSELNLSSLELGDSALYFCASSVGGEDEQYFGPGTRLTVT.

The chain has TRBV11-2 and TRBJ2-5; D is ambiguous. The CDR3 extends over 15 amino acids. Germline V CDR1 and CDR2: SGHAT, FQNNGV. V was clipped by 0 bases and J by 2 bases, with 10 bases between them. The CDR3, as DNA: TGTGCCAGCAGCTTAGAATTGTCACAGCAAGAGACCCAGTACTTC. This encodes CASSLELSQQETQYF.

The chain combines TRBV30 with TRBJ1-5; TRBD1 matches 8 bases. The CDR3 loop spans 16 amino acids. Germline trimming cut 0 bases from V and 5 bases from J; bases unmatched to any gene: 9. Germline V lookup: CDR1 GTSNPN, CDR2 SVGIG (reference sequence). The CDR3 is CAWSVGSTGGYQPQHF. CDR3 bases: TGTGCCTGGAGTGTAGGCAGTACAGGGGGGTATCAGCCCCAGCATTTT.

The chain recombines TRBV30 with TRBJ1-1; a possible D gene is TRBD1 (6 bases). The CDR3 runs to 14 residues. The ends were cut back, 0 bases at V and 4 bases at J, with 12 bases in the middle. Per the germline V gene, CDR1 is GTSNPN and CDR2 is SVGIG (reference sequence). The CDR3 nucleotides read TGTGCCTGGAGTGTCGGGACATCCGGCACTGAAGCTTTCTTT. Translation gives CAWSVGTSGTEAFF.

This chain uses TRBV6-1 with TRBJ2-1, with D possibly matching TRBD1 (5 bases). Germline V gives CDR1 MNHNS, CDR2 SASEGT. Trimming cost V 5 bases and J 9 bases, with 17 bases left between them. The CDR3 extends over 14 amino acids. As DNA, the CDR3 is TGTGCCAGCAGTTCCGGCAGGGAAATGGGTGAGCAGTTCTTC. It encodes CASSSGREMGEQFF.